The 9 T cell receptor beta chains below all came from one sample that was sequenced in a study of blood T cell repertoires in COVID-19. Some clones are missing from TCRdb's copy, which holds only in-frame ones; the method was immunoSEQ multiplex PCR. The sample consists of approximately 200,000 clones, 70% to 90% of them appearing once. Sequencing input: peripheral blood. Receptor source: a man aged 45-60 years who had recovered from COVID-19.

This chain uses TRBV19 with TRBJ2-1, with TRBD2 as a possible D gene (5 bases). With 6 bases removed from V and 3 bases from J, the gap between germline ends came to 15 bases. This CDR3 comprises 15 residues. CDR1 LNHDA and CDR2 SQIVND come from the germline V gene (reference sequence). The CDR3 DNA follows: TGTGCCAGTAGCGTCACTAGAGAATACTACAATGAGCAGTTCTTC. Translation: CASSVTREYYNEQFF. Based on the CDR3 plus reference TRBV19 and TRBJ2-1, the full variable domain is DGGITQSPKYLFRKEGQNVTLSCEQNLNHDAMYWYRQDPGQGLRLIYYSQIVNDFQKGDIAEGYSVSREKKESFPLTVTSAQKNPTAFYLCASSVTREYYNEQFFGPGTRLTVL.

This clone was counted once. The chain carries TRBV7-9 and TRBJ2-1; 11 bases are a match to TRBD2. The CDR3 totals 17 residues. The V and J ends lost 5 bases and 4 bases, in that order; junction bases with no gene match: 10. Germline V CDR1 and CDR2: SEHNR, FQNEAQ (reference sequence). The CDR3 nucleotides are TGTGCCAGCAGCCCCCCCACTAGCGGGAGACATTACAATGAGCAGTTCTTC. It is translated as CASSPPTSGRHYNEQFF.

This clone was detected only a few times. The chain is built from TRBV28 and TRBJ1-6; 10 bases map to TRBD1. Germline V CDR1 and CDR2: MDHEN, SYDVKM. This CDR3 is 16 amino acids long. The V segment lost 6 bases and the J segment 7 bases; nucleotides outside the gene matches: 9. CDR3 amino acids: CASSPRGQGLNSPLHF. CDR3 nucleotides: TGTGCCAGCAGCCCGAGGGGACAGGGGTTGAATTCACCCCTCCACTTT.

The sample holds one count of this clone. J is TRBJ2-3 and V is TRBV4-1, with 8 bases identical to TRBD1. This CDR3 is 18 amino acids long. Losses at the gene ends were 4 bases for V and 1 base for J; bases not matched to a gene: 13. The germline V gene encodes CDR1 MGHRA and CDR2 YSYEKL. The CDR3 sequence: CASSPTPRSTGGTDTQYF. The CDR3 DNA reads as TGCGCCAGCAGCCCGACACCCCGATCGACAGGGGGCACAGATACGCAGTATTTT.

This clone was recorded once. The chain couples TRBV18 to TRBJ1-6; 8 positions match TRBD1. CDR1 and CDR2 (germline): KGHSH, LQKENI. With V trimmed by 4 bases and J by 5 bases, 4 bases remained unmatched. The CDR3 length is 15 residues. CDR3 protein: CASSRTDRDNSPLHF. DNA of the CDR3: TGTGCCAGCTCACGGACGGACAGGGATAATTCACCCCTCCACTTT.

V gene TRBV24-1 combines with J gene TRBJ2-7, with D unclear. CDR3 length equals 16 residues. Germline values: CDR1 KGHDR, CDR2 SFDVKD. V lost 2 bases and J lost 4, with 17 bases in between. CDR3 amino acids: CATSDSHQAPPYEQYF. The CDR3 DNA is TGTGCCACCAGTGATTCCCATCAGGCCCCACCGTACGAGCAGTACTTC.

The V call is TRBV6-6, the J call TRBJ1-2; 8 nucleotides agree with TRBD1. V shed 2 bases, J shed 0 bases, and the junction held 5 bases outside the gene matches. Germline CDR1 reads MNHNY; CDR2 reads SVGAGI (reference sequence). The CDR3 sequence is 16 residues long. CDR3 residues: CASSYSTGGANYGYTF. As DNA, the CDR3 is TGTGCCAGCAGTTACAGTACAGGGGGAGCTAACTATGGCTACACCTTC.

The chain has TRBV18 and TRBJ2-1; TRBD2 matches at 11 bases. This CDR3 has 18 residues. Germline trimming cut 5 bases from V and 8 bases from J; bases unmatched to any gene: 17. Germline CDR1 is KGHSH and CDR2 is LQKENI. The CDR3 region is CASSTWDKLAGALDEQFF. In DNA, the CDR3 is TGTGCCAGCTCAACATGGGACAAACTAGCGGGAGCACTTGATGAGCAGTTCTTC.

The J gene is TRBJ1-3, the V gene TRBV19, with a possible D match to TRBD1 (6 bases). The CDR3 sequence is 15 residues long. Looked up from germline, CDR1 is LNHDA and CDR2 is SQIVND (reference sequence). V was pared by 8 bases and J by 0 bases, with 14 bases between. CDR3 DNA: TGTGCCAGTGAACTTTACAGGGACTCTGGAAACACCATATATTTT. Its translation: CASELYRDSGNTIYF.